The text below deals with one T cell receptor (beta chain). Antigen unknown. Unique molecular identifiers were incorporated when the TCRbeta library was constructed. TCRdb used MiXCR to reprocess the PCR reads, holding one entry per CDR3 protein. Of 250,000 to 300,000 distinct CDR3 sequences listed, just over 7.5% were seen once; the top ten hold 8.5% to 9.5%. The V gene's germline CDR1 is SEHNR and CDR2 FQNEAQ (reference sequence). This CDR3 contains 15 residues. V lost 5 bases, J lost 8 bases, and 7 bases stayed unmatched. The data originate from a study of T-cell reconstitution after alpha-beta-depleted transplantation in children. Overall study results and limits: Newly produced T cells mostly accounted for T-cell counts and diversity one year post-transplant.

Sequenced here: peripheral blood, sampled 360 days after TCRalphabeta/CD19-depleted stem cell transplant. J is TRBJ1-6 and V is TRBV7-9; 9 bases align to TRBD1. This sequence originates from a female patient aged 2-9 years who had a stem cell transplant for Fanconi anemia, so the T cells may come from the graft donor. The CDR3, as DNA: TGTGCCAGCAGCCCCACTACAGGGGGCTATTCACCCCTCCACTTT. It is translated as CASSPTTGGYSPLHF.